This T cell receptor beta chain was recovered during a study of vaccination and CD4 T cells after COVID-19. The Oncomine TCR Beta short-read assay was applied to DNA of cultured CD4+ T cells. TCRdb re-analysed the PCR reads in MiXCR, keeping a single row per CDR3 protein. The top ten clones hold roughly 30% of a sample with several thousand distinct CDR3 sequences, 52% of them seen once. Described treatment: approximately 10-day PBMC culture with coronavirus spike peptide pools or control peptides (ViraFEST assay). Samples of CD4+ T cells were obtained from the unexposed donor before the COVID-19 pandemic (2011-2018). Concerning this clonotype itself: The target antigen is unknown.

The TCR was taken from a human donor in good health. The source material was CD4+ T cells from blood, cultured in vitro.

The CDR3 sequence is CASSPRAGVGDIQYF. DNA for the CDR3: TGTGCCAGCTCACCAAGAGCGGGAGTAGGTGACATTCAGTACTTC. The chain employs TRBV18 and TRBJ2-4, with 8 bases identical to TRBD2. V lost 2 bases to trimming and J lost 8 bases; unmatched junction nucleotides: 8. Germline CDR1 and CDR2: KGHSH and LQKENI. The CDR3 consists of 15 residues.